These T cell receptor beta chains were read from a single sample in a study of early T cells in non-severe SARS-CoV-2 infection. Using its own MiXCR run on the 5' RACE reads, TCRdb lists one record per CDR3 protein. The sample consists of under 70,000 distinct CDR3 sequences, just under 15% of them appearing once. The sample in question was whole blood, obtained at baseline. The receptors here all came from an adult who was a healthcare worker with PCR-confirmed SARS-CoV-2 infection or an uninfected control (not recorded which). Both conserved end residues are part of each CDR3. D genes are given only for firm matches. The listing skips clone size in some rows; elsewhere it reads once, few, many or a size class.

v_call: TRBV28; d_call: .; clone_size: few; j_call: TRBJ2-7; cdr3_nt: TGTGCCAGCAGTTTGCCCAGGGAACCCTACGAGCAGTACTTC; cdr3_aa: CASSLPREPYEQYF
v_call: TRBV12-3/TRBV12-4; d_call: TRBD1; clone_size: many; j_call: TRBJ1-2; cdr3_nt: TGTGCCAGCCTGAGGACAGGGAGACCGAGCGGCTACACCTTC; cdr3_aa: CASLRTGRPSGYTF
v_call: TRBV5-1; d_call: TRBD1; clone_size: few; j_call: TRBJ2-1; cdr3_nt: TGCGCCAGCAGCCCCTGGACAGGGAACTACAATGAGCAGTTCTTC; cdr3_aa: CASSPWTGNYNEQFF
v_call: TRBV27; d_call: .; clone_size: many; j_call: TRBJ1-2; cdr3_nt: TGTGCCAGCAGTTTACGCCCATCAGGGGACACTAACTATGGCTACACCTTC; cdr3_aa: CASSLRPSGDTNYGYTF
v_call: TRBV3-1; d_call: .; clone_size: .; j_call: TRBJ2-2; cdr3_nt: TGTGCCAGCAGCCAAAGCGGGCGGAACACCGGGGAGCTGTTTTTT; cdr3_aa: CASSQSGRNTGELFF
v_call: TRBV20-1; d_call: .; clone_size: .; j_call: TRBJ2-7; cdr3_nt: TGCAGTGCTAGACTACCCCTAGCGACGCCCTACGAGCAGTACTTC; cdr3_aa: CSARLPLATPYEQYF
v_call: TRBV19; d_call: .; clone_size: few; j_call: TRBJ2-1; cdr3_nt: TGTGCCAGTAGTATTGGACAGACTTCCTACAATGAGCAGTTCTTC; cdr3_aa: CASSIGQTSYNEQFF
v_call: TRBV5-1; d_call: .; clone_size: .; j_call: TRBJ2-2; cdr3_nt: TGCGCCAGCAGTGAGGGTCTAGGCACCGGGGAGCTGTTTTTT; cdr3_aa: CASSEGLGTGELFF
v_call: TRBV7-9; d_call: TRBD1; clone_size: .; j_call: TRBJ2-4; cdr3_nt: TGTGCCAGCAGCCCTACCGGGACAGGGGTAAACATTCAGTACTTC; cdr3_aa: CASSPTGTGVNIQYF
v_call: TRBV11-2; d_call: .; clone_size: .; j_call: TRBJ2-1; cdr3_nt: TGTGCCAGCACCCTCAGCAATAATGAGCAGTTCTTC; cdr3_aa: CASTLSNNEQFF
v_call: TRBV15; d_call: .; clone_size: few; j_call: TRBJ1-2; cdr3_nt: TGTGCCACCAGCAGGGGTAGGAACTCGGGAGGCTACACCTTC; cdr3_aa: CATSRGRNSGGYTF
v_call: TRBV5-6; d_call: .; clone_size: many; j_call: TRBJ2-1; cdr3_nt: TGTGCCAGCAGCCTCACCTTTAACAATGAGCAGTTCTTC; cdr3_aa: CASSLTFNNEQFF
v_call: TRBV18; d_call: .; clone_size: .; j_call: TRBJ1-2; cdr3_nt: TGTGCCAGCTCACCACTAGGGAAGGAGACCTATGGCTACACCTTC; cdr3_aa: CASSPLGKETYGYTF
v_call: TRBV5-4; d_call: .; clone_size: few; j_call: TRBJ1-2; cdr3_nt: TGTGCCAGCAGCTCTGGGGGCCTCCCCAATTGCACCTTC; cdr3_aa: CASSSGGLPNCTF
v_call: TRBV7-9; d_call: .; clone_size: few; j_call: TRBJ2-6; cdr3_nt: TGTGCCAGCAGCTTAGCGACTGGGGCCAACGTCCTGACTTTC; cdr3_aa: CASSLATGANVLTF
v_call: TRBV18; d_call: TRBD2; clone_size: few; j_call: TRBJ2-1; cdr3_nt: TGTGCCAGCTCACCACGAGGACTAGCGGGAGAACTCTACAATGAGCAGTTCTTC; cdr3_aa: CASSPRGLAGELYNEQFF
v_call: TRBV18; d_call: .; clone_size: .; j_call: TRBJ2-3; cdr3_nt: TGTGCCAGCTCACGGGGCGGCACAGATACGCAGTATTTT; cdr3_aa: CASSRGGTDTQYF
v_call: TRBV6-5; d_call: TRBD1; clone_size: .; j_call: TRBJ2-7; cdr3_nt: TGTGCCAGCAGTTACTCGTCCGGGACAGGGTCCTATGAGCAGTACTTC; cdr3_aa: CASSYSSGTGSYEQYF
v_call: TRBV24-1; d_call: TRBD1; clone_size: few; j_call: TRBJ2-7; cdr3_nt: TGTGCCACCAGTGGTACGGGACAGGGCAACGAGCAGTACTTC; cdr3_aa: CATSGTGQGNEQYF
v_call: TRBV5-1; d_call: .; clone_size: few; j_call: TRBJ2-3; cdr3_nt: TGCGCCAGCAGCCTCCCGGGGGCAGGCACAGATACGCAGTATTTT; cdr3_aa: CASSLPGAGTDTQYF
v_call: TRBV2; d_call: .; clone_size: .; j_call: TRBJ2-2; cdr3_nt: TGTGCCAGCGCGTTCGTGAACACCGGGGAGCTGTTTTTT; cdr3_aa: CASAFVNTGELFF
v_call: TRBV2; d_call: TRBD1; clone_size: few; j_call: TRBJ2-5; cdr3_nt: TGTGCCAGCTGGTGGGACAGGGGGAAAGAGACCCAGTACTTC; cdr3_aa: CASWWDRGKETQYF
v_call: TRBV28; d_call: .; clone_size: many; j_call: TRBJ1-1; cdr3_nt: TGTGCCAGCATCCAACAGGGAAAGGTTTTCTTT; cdr3_aa: CASIQQGKVFF
v_call: TRBV12-3/TRBV12-4; d_call: TRBD1; clone_size: few; j_call: TRBJ2-5; cdr3_nt: TGTGCCAGCACTCGGACAGGGGTTGGGGAGACCCAGTACTTC; cdr3_aa: CASTRTGVGETQYF
v_call: TRBV2; d_call: .; clone_size: many; j_call: TRBJ2-1; cdr3_nt: TGTGCCAGCAGTGTACGACAGTCTAATGAGCAGTTCTTC; cdr3_aa: CASSVRQSNEQFF
v_call: TRBV20-1; d_call: TRBD1; clone_size: few; j_call: TRBJ2-5; cdr3_nt: TGCAGTGCGAGACAGGGGAAAGAGACCCAGTACTTC; cdr3_aa: CSARQGKETQYF
v_call: TRBV7-9; d_call: .; clone_size: .; j_call: TRBJ2-7; cdr3_nt: TGTGCCAGCAGCTCCCTAAAGGGGACCCACGAGCAGTACTTC; cdr3_aa: CASSSLKGTHEQYF
v_call: TRBV5-4; d_call: TRBD1; clone_size: many; j_call: TRBJ2-2; cdr3_nt: TGTGCCAGCAGCCCCAGGGGGACCGGGGAGCTGTTTTTT; cdr3_aa: CASSPRGTGELFF
v_call: TRBV6-5; d_call: .; clone_size: few; j_call: TRBJ2-3; cdr3_nt: TGTGCCAGCAGTTATCGTTGGCCTCCAGATACGCAGTATTTT; cdr3_aa: CASSYRWPPDTQYF
v_call: TRBV10-3; d_call: TRBD1; clone_size: many; j_call: TRBJ2-7; cdr3_nt: TGTGCCATCAGTGAGACAGGGGGAAGTTACGAGCAGTACTTC; cdr3_aa: CAISETGGSYEQYF
v_call: TRBV3-1; d_call: .; clone_size: once; j_call: TRBJ2-7; cdr3_nt: TGTGCCAGCAGCCACAGTAGGACCTACTCCTACGAGCAGTACTTC; cdr3_aa: CASSHSRTYSYEQYF
v_call: TRBV9; d_call: .; clone_size: many; j_call: TRBJ1-1; cdr3_nt: TGTGCCAGCAGCGTAGAGGGCAGGGTCGTTGAAGCTTTCTTT; cdr3_aa: CASSVEGRVVEAFF
v_call: TRBV4-1; d_call: TRBD2; clone_size: few; j_call: TRBJ2-1; cdr3_nt: TGCGCCAGCAGCCAAGCTAGCGGGTCCTACAATGAGCAGTTCTTC; cdr3_aa: CASSQASGSYNEQFF
v_call: TRBV14; d_call: .; clone_size: few; j_call: TRBJ1-2; cdr3_nt: TGTGCCAGCAGCCAAGATCGTTCCGGGGGGCGAGGCTATGGCTACACCTTC; cdr3_aa: CASSQDRSGGRGYGYTF
v_call: TRBV11-2; d_call: TRBD1; clone_size: .; j_call: TRBJ2-7; cdr3_nt: TGTGCCAGCAGCCATTACGGGACAGGGTGGACCTACGAGCAGTACTTC; cdr3_aa: CASSHYGTGWTYEQYF
v_call: TRBV15; d_call: TRBD2; clone_size: few; j_call: TRBJ2-7; cdr3_nt: TGTGCCACCAGCAGAGAACTAGCGGGAGTGGGATTCTCCTACGAGCAGTACTTC; cdr3_aa: CATSRELAGVGFSYEQYF
v_call: TRBV4-2; d_call: TRBD2; clone_size: .; j_call: TRBJ2-7; cdr3_nt: TGTGCCAGCAGCCGAACTAGCGGTTCCTACGAGCAGTACTTC; cdr3_aa: CASSRTSGSYEQYF